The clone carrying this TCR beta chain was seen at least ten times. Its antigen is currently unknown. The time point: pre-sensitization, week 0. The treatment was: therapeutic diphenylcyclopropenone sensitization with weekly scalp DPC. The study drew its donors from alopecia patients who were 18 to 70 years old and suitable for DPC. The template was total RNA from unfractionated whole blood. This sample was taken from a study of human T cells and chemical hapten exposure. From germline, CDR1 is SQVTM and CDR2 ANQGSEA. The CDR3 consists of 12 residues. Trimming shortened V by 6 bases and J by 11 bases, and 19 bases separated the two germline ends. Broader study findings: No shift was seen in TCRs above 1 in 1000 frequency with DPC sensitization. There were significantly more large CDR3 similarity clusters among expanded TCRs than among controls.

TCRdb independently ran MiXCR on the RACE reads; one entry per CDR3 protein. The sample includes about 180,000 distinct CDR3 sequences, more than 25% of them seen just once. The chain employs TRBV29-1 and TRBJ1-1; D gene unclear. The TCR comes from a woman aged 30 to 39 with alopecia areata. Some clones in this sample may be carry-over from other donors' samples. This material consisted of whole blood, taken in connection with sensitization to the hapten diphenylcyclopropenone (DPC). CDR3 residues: CSVKGSAKMAFF. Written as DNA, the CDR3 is TGCAGCGTCAAAGGCTCGGCGAAAATGGCTTTCTTT.